The clone carrying this TCR beta chain has more than one count but fewer than ten. This table comes from immunoSEQ multiplex PCR, and its TCRdb copy is limited to in-frame clones, with some not included. The repertoire consists of about 130,000 clones, with more than 70% occurring once and the leading ten covering around 3.3%. This record belongs to a study of blood T cell repertoires in COVID-19. Trimming at V came to 7 bases and at J to 9 bases, leaving 15 bases not matched to a gene. Per the germline V gene, CDR1 is LNHDA and CDR2 is SQIVND (reference sequence). The CDR3 consists of 16 residues. The rearrangement uses TRBV19 and TRBJ2-1; 10 nucleotides line up with TRBD2. The sample consisted of peripheral blood. This TCR derives from a woman of 80 years or more with COVID-19, enrolled during active disease. CDR3 coding DNA: TGTGCCAGTACTCCTGAGATCCTAGCGGGAGTAAGTGAGCAGTTCTTC. It codes for CASTPEILAGVSEQFF.